Sequencing of this T cell receptor (beta chain) was carried out in a study of blood T cells in healthy people across ages. Primed by a sample-barcoded 5' primer and a J-beta primer mix, a second PCR proceeded for 7 to 11 cycles. TCRdb called the 5' RACE reads again in MiXCR, with one record for every CDR3 protein. The sample holds about 670,000 distinct CDR3 sequences, roughly half seen once. As to this clonotype: No antigen is known for it.

Between the trimmed V and J ends, which lost 4 bases and 5 bases, there was a span of 13 bases. The CDR3 runs 14 residues. The germline V gene encodes CDR1 SGHRS and CDR2 YFSETQ. Study results and limitations: Older age coincided with a roughly linear decline in TCR beta diversity per million T cells. In the absence of known donor CMV status, changes in expanded clonotypes were possibly confounded.

The chain combines TRBV5-1 with TRBJ2-1; no clear D gene. Sequencing was performed on blood. The receptor comes from a woman older than 75 in good health. The CDR3 DNA reads TGCGCCAGCAGCCATCCCCAAGGAGACAATGAGCAGTTCTTC. It translates to CASSHPQGDNEQFF.